The next 28 T cell receptor beta chains were all read from a single sample in a study of shared clonotypes between healthy human individuals. The data were produced by immunoSEQ multiplex PCR, yet TCRdb's version contains in-frame clones alone and is incomplete. This table holds around 1.9 million clones, 85% to 95% found once. Terminally differentiated effector memory CD45RA+ cells were left out of the naive CD8 fraction, which was CD45RO-negative and positively selected for CCR7. The material sequenced was naive CD8+ T cells from PBMCs. The receptor source for this set is a man between 18 and 29 years old in good health. Some clones in this sample may be carry-over from other donors' samples.

In the case of this clone: Other DNA sequences from this sample encode an identical CDR3 as well. The rearrangement joins TRBV11-2 to TRBJ2-7; 8 nucleotides align to TRBD1. Looked up from germline, CDR1 is SGHAT and CDR2 is FQNNGV. The V and J ends lost 3 bases and 4 bases, in that order; junction bases with no gene match: 5. The CDR3 length is 14 residues. The CDR3 region has the DNA TGTGCCAGCAGCTTGGGGACAGGAGAATACGAGCAGTACTTC. Translated: CASSLGTGEYEQYF.

The rearrangement joins TRBV6-5 to TRBJ2-7; 7 bases are shared with TRBD1. Trimming removed 7 bases from V and 2 bases from J; junction bases left unmatched: 8. Germline V gene lookup returns CDR1 MNHEY and CDR2 SVGAGI. The length of the CDR3 is 14 residues. CDR3 DNA sequence: TGTGCCAGCATTCACCGGGACAGACCCTACGAGCAGTACTTC. It encodes CASIHRDRPYEQYF.

This sequence joins TRBV30 and TRBJ1-4; TRBD1 might be the D (5 bases). The germline V and J ends were trimmed by 2 bases and 8 bases, with 12 bases remaining between them. This CDR3 has 13 amino acids. The germline V gene has CDR1 GTSNPN and CDR2 SVGIG (reference sequence). This CDR3 reads CAWSPRVIEKLFF. The CDR3 DNA follows: TGTGCCTGGAGTCCCAGGGTGATAGAAAAACTGTTTTTT.

The chain has TRBV11-3 and TRBJ2-7; D remains ambiguous. The ends were cut back, 2 bases at V and 5 bases at J, with 10 bases in the middle. The CDR3 runs 13 residues. Germline assignment: CDR1 SGHNT and CDR2 YENEEA. In nucleotides, the CDR3 is TGTGCCAGCAGCTTATACGGATCGGACGAGCAGTACTTC. Protein: CASSLYGSDEQYF.

The J gene is TRBJ2-7, the V gene TRBV5-6, with TRBD1 matching 7 bases. J was trimmed by 5 bases and V by 4 bases; bases with no gene match: 6. The germline CDR1 and CDR2 sequences are SGHDT and YYEEEE. The CDR3 extends over 13 amino acids. The CDR3 loop is CASSPVTGNEQYF. CDR3 in DNA: TGTGCCAGCAGCCCAGTGACAGGGAACGAGCAGTACTTC.

The rearrangement uses TRBV5-1 and TRBJ2-1; 11 bases agree with TRBD2. Germline-derived CDR1 and CDR2 are SGHRS and YFSETQ. The V and J ends lost 3 bases and 4 bases, in that order; junction bases with no gene match: 6. The CDR3 extends over 16 amino acids. The CDR3 protein is CASSSFSGRGYNEQFF. DNA for the CDR3: TGCGCCAGCAGCTCCTTTAGCGGGAGGGGGTACAATGAGCAGTTCTTC.

The gene calls are TRBV28 and TRBJ1-5; 7 bases are shared with TRBD1. V lost 2 bases to trimming and J lost 2 bases; unmatched junction nucleotides: 9. The CDR3 consists of 17 residues. The germline CDR1 and CDR2 sequences are MDHEN and SYDVKM. CDR3 in amino acids: CASSLRWTGPGNQPQHF. Here the CDR3 DNA reads TGTGCCAGCAGTTTAAGGTGGACAGGTCCTGGCAATCAGCCCCAGCATTTT.

The CDR3 nucleotides read TGCAGCGTTGGGTACTCGAACACTGAAGCTTTCTTT. Its protein product is CSVGYSNTEAFF. The V and J genes are TRBV29-1 and TRBJ1-1; no clear D. Germline CDR1 reads SQVTM; CDR2 reads ANQGSEA. V was shortened by 4 bases and J by 1 base, with 7 bases between the two germline ends. The CDR3 is 12 amino acids.

The chain employs TRBV7-2 and TRBJ2-7, with 10 nucleotides matching TRBD2. V lost 3 bases to trimming and J lost 3 bases; unmatched junction nucleotides: 2. There are 14 residues in the CDR3. Germline V CDR1 and CDR2: SGHTA, FQGNSA. CDR3 residues: CASSLWTSGYEQYF. As DNA, the CDR3 is TGTGCCAGCAGCTTGTGGACTAGCGGCTACGAGCAGTACTTC. Full variable domain (outside the CDR3, taken from reference TRBV7-2 and TRBJ2-7): GAGVSQSPSNKVTEKGKDVELRCDPISGHTALYWYRQSLGQGLEFLIYFQGNSAPDKSGLPSDRFSAERTGGSVSTLTIQRTQQEDSAVYLCASSLWTSGYEQYFGPGTRLTVT.

This clone was seen just once. The rearrangement links TRBV13 to TRBJ1-1; D is unresolved. Germline-derived CDR1 and CDR2 are PRHDT and FYEKMQ (reference sequence). The CDR3 length is 11 residues. Trimming stripped 1 base from V and 11 bases from J, with 8 bases between. The CDR3 reads CASSLAPEAFF. The DNA of the CDR3 is TGTGCCAGCAGCTTAGCCCCCGAGGCTTTCTTT.

The gene calls are TRBV2 and TRBJ2-1; D is undetermined. The CDR3 contains 13 residues. Trimming left V 7 bases short and J 7 bases short, with 14 bases between. Germline lookup yields CDR1 SNHLY and CDR2 FYNNEI. The CDR3 here is CASTRAHGNEQFF. DNA of the CDR3: TGTGCCAGCACCCGGGCCCACGGGAATGAGCAGTTCTTC. Together with reference TRBV2 and TRBJ2-1, the CDR3 gives the full variable domain: EPEVTQTPSHQVTQMGQEVILRCVPISNHLYFYWYRQILGQKVEFLVSFYNNEISEKSEIFDDQFSVERPDGSNFTLKIRSTKLEDSAMYFCASTRAHGNEQFFGPGTRLTVL.

The chain combines TRBV6-4 with TRBJ2-1; D possibly corresponds to TRBD1 (5 bases). Germline CDR1 and CDR2: MRHNA and SNTAGT. The CDR3 is made up of 13 amino acids. Trimming removed 0 bases at V and 7 bases at J, with 7 bases between. CDR3 nucleotides: TGTGCCAGCAGTGACTCTAGACAGAATGAGCAGTTCTTC. Amino acid sequence: CASSDSRQNEQFF.

This clone showed up just once. The chain carries TRBV6-5 and TRBJ2-7; 7 bases are a match to TRBD2. The CDR3 runs to 14 residues. In germline, CDR1 is MNHEY, CDR2 SVGAGI. V shed 6 bases and J 4 bases; nucleotides not matched to a gene: 9. The CDR3 coding sequence is TGTGCCAGCAGCCCCCTAGCGGAAATATACGAGCAGTACTTC. It yields the protein CASSPLAEIYEQYF.

The chain is built from TRBV9 and TRBJ2-7, with D perhaps matching TRBD1 (6 bases). Germline loops: CDR1 SGDLS, CDR2 YYNGEE. The CDR3 covers 14 residues. The V end lost 3 bases, the J end lost 5 bases, and 15 bases lay between the germline ends. The CDR3 loop reads CASSAQGVEDEQYF. Here the CDR3 DNA reads TGTGCCAGCAGCGCACAGGGAGTCGAGGACGAGCAGTACTTC.

The chain joins TRBV19 to TRBJ2-7, with D possibly TRBD2 on 5 matching bases. The V end lost 0 bases, the J end lost 3 bases, and 18 bases lay between the germline ends. The V gene's germline CDR1 is LNHDA and CDR2 SQIVND (reference sequence). The CDR3 runs to 17 residues. The DNA for the CDR3 is TGTGCCAGTAGTATAGACACACTAGTCCCCCGTTGCTACGAGCAGTACTTC. This gives the protein CASSIDTLVPRCYEQYF. Based on the CDR3 plus reference TRBV19 and TRBJ2-7, the full variable domain is DGGITQSPKYLFRKEGQNVTLSCEQNLNHDAMYWYRQDPGQGLRLIYYSQIVNDFQKGDIAEGYSVSREKKESFPLTVTSAQKNPTAFYLCASSIDTLVPRCYEQYFGPGTRLTVT.

The chain has TRBV5-1 and TRBJ2-7, with TRBD2 matching over 13 bases. CDR3 size: 15 residues. Germline V gene sequence: CDR1 SGHRS, CDR2 YFSETQ. The trim removed 4 bases at V and 3 bases at J, leaving 4 bases unmatched. CDR3 residues: CASSLRTSGSYEQYF. DNA of the CDR3: TGCGCCAGCAGCCTCCGGACTAGCGGGAGCTACGAGCAGTACTTC.

A note on this clone: Other DNA sequences in the same sample also yield this CDR3. J is TRBJ2-7 and V is TRBV11-2; 8 bases match TRBD2. CDR3 size: 15 residues. Germline CDR1 reads SGHAT; CDR2 reads FQNNGV. Germline trimming cut 5 bases from V and 1 base from J; bases unmatched to any gene: 7. For the CDR3, the DNA is TGTGCCAGCAGCCTCGAGGCTAGCGGGTCCTACGAGCAGTACTTC. This codes for CASSLEASGSYEQYF.

The V gene is TRBV7-9, the J gene TRBJ2-5, with 7 bases matching TRBD1. Losses at the gene ends were 5 bases for V and 3 bases for J; bases not matched to a gene: 21. The CDR3 has 19 amino acids. Germline CDR1 reads SEHNR; CDR2 reads FQNEAQ (reference sequence). CDR3 sequence (DNA): TGTGCCAGCAGCCCACCTGGCCCGGCACAGGGGCGAGAGGAAGAGACCCAGTACTTC. Its translation is CASSPPGPAQGREEETQYF.

This chain uses TRBV11-2 with TRBJ2-7; no firm D call. The germline V gene encodes CDR1 SGHAT and CDR2 FQNNGV. The CDR3 is 14 residues long. V lost 5 bases and J lost 4, with 15 bases in between. The CDR3, as DNA: TGTGCCAGCAGCGCCGGATCCTCCTATTACGAGCAGTACTTC. Translated: CASSAGSSYYEQYF.

The rearrangement uses TRBV5-1 and TRBJ2-7; D is unresolved. Germline assignment: CDR1 SGHRS and CDR2 YFSETQ. Trimming stripped 4 bases from V and 2 bases from J, with 19 bases between. This CDR3 is built from 16 residues. CDR3 in DNA: TGCGCCAGCAGCATCCTCGCCCAAGGCCCAACCTACGAGCAGTACTTC. This gives the protein CASSILAQGPTYEQYF.

As to this clone: The sample carries other DNA sequences with the same CDR3. This rearrangement joins TRBV27 to TRBJ2-1, with no clear D. The V end was cut by 6 bases, the J end by 3 bases, with 9 bases between. Germline values: CDR1 MNHEY, CDR2 SMNVEV (reference sequence). This CDR3 contains 13 residues. The chain's CDR3 is CASSSSHYNEQFF. As DNA, the CDR3 is TGTGCCAGCAGCTCCTCCCACTACAATGAGCAGTTCTTC.

The rearrangement uses TRBV19 and TRBJ1-5; D is unresolved. Per germline, CDR1 LNHDA and CDR2 SQIVND (reference sequence). V was clipped by 1 base and J by 0 bases, with 7 bases between them. This CDR3 is 15 amino acids long. In nucleotides, the CDR3 is TGTGCCAGTAGTATAGTCGGGTATAGCAATCAGCCCCAGCATTTT. It encodes CASSIVGYSNQPQHF.

V gene TRBV2 combines with J gene TRBJ2-5; a weak D match, TRBD2 (5 bases). The germline gives CDR1 SNHLY, CDR2 FYNNEI. V lost 8 bases, J lost 10 bases, and 11 bases lay in between. CDR3 length: 10 amino acids. The CDR3 spells CASARGSQYF. The CDR3 bases are TGTGCCAGCGCCCGGGGTAGCCAGTACTTC. Full variable domain (outside the CDR3, taken from reference TRBV2 and TRBJ2-5): EPEVTQTPSHQVTQMGQEVILRCVPISNHLYFYWYRQILGQKVEFLVSFYNNEISEKSEIFDDQFSVERPDGSNFTLKIRSTKLEDSAMYFCASARGSQYFGPGTRLLVL.

CDR3 residues: CASRDKYYEQYF. The CDR3 DNA sequence: TGTGCCAGCAGGGACAAATACTACGAGCAGTACTTC. The chain has TRBV2 and TRBJ2-7; perhaps TRBD1 as D (5 bases). V shed 6 bases and J shed 3 bases, with 9 bases lying between them. The CDR3 runs to 12 residues. Germline V CDR1 and CDR2: SNHLY, FYNNEI.

The chain joins TRBV28 to TRBJ2-3; D may be TRBD2 (5 bases). CDR1 is MDHEN, CDR2 SYDVKM, per germline. Trimming removed 1 base from V and 5 bases from J, with 16 bases in between. There are 16 residues in the CDR3. This CDR3 is CASSLLTSGKGDTQYF. CDR3 DNA sequence: TGTGCCAGCAGTTTATTAACTAGTGGGAAAGGAGATACGCAGTATTTT.

The gene calls are TRBV18 and TRBJ2-7; TRBD2 matches at 13 bases. The CDR3 length is 17 residues. The germline V gene encodes CDR1 KGHSH and CDR2 LQKENI. The V gene end was trimmed by 3 bases and the J gene end by 0 bases; junction bases not matched to a gene: 5. The CDR3 DNA follows: TGTGCCAGCTCACCCGAAGGACTAGCGGGAGTCTCCTACGAGCAGTACTTC. This sequence encodes CASSPEGLAGVSYEQYF.

This clone showed up just once. The chain combines TRBV7-9 with TRBJ2-6, with 7 bases fitting TRBD1. The CDR3 has 17 amino acids. Germline CDR1 SEHNR, CDR2 FQNEAQ (reference sequence). V shed 8 bases and J 0 bases; nucleotides not matched to a gene: 10. The CDR3 is CASLTGLPSSGANVLTF. Written as DNA, the CDR3 is TGTGCCAGCTTGACAGGGCTGCCCAGCTCTGGGGCCAACGTCCTGACTTTC.

In regard to this clone: Distinct nucleotide sequences in the sample also encode this CDR3. The chain uses TRBV7-9 and TRBJ1-1; D gene ambiguous. The V gene's germline CDR1 is SEHNR and CDR2 FQNEAQ (reference sequence). The germline V and J ends were trimmed by 1 base and 8 bases, with 5 bases remaining between them. The CDR3 covers 11 residues. The CDR3 here is CASSLGTEAFF. For the CDR3, the DNA is TGTGCCAGCAGCTTAGGCACGGAAGCTTTCTTT.